One sample yielded the 16 T cell receptor beta chains listed below, sequenced in a study of blood T cell repertoires in COVID-19. The method was immunoSEQ multiplex PCR; TCRdb's version includes in-frame clones alone and lacks a portion of them. Here the sample spans tens of thousands of clones, approximately 80% being singletons. Source material: peripheral blood. The source is a man between 60 and 75 years old with COVID-19, enrolled during active disease.

The genes are TRBV19 and TRBJ1-3; TRBD1 is a possible D gene (6 bases). Germline CDR1 reads LNHDA; CDR2 reads SQIVND (reference sequence). This CDR3 region has 14 residues. V was shortened by 9 bases and J by 5 bases, with 17 bases between the two germline ends. This chain's CDR3 is CASIRDTARNTIYF. The CDR3 bases are TGTGCCAGCATCCGGGACACCGCTAGAAACACCATATATTTT.

The J gene is TRBJ1-6, the V gene TRBV4-2, with TRBD1 as a possible D gene (6 bases). The CDR3 length is 14 residues. CDR1 and CDR2 (germline): LGHNA, YNFKEQ. Trimming removed 4 bases at V and 11 bases at J, with 15 bases between. CDR3 coding DNA: TGTGCCAGCAGCCGCTTAGGGGAGGGGGCACCCCTCCACTTT. The encoded protein is CASSRLGEGAPLHF.

The chain couples TRBV5-4 to TRBJ1-1; tentative D call: TRBD1 (5 bases). Trimming stripped 4 bases from V and 5 bases from J, with 12 bases between. Germline-derived CDR1 and CDR2 are SGHNT and YYREEE (reference sequence). The CDR3 extends over 13 amino acids. The CDR3 is CASSGGVATEAFF. CDR3 sequence (DNA): TGTGCCAGCAGCGGAGGGGTAGCGACTGAAGCTTTCTTT. The full variable domain, its missing parts supplied by reference TRBV5-4 and TRBJ1-1, is ETGVTQSPTHLIKTRGQQVTLRCSSQSGHNTVSWYQQALGQGPQFIFQYYREEENGRGNFPPRFSGLQFPNYSSELNVNALELDDSALYLCASSGGVATEAFFGQGTRLTVV.

The chain joins TRBV27 to TRBJ2-3; D is ambiguous. The CDR3 sequence is 16 residues long. The germline CDR1 and CDR2 sequences are MNHEY and SMNVEV (reference sequence). V dropped 3 bases and J dropped 4 bases, with 17 bases sitting between them. CDR3 DNA sequence: TGTGCCAGCAGTTTCTTAAAGTTCGGGTTGCCAGATACGCAGTATTTT. Protein product: CASSFLKFGLPDTQYF.

The V and J genes are TRBV2 and TRBJ2-5; 7 bases agree with TRBD1. Unmatched junction bases numbered 7, after V lost 4 bases and J lost 2 bases. Germline V lookup: CDR1 SNHLY, CDR2 FYNNEI. The length of the CDR3 is 15 residues. The CDR3 bases are TGTGCCAGCAGTGGGGATAGGGGGCGGCAAGAGACCCAGTACTTC. Translation gives CASSGDRGRQETQYF.

The chain joins TRBV7-9 to TRBJ2-1; unclear D gene. The CDR3 contains 15 residues. V shed 5 bases and J shed 5 bases, with 16 bases lying between them. Germline V gives CDR1 SEHNR, CDR2 FQNEAQ (reference sequence). The CDR3 DNA reads TGTGCCAGCAGCCCCGCCAGGCGATGGGACAATGAGCAGTTCTTC. This sequence encodes CASSPARRWDNEQFF.

The rearrangement links TRBV14 to TRBJ2-2; TRBD1 aligns across 8 bases. CDR1 is SGHDN and CDR2 is FVKESK in the germline V gene. J was trimmed by 3 bases and V by 3 bases; bases with no gene match: 15. The CDR3 consists of 19 residues. The CDR3 sequence: CASSQTGTGPFLDTGELFF. The CDR3 DNA is TGTGCCAGCAGCCAGACGGGGACAGGACCATTCCTAGACACCGGGGAGCTGTTTTTT. The whole variable domain, filled in from reference TRBV14 and TRBJ2-2, reads EAGVTQFPSHSVIEKGQTVTLRCDPISGHDNLYWYRRVMGKEIKFLLHFVKESKQDESGMPNNRFLAERTGGTYSTLKVQPAELEDSGVYFCASSQTGTGPFLDTGELFFGEGSRLTVL.

The V gene is TRBV19, the J gene TRBJ2-1; D may be TRBD2 (6 bases). Germline V CDR1 and CDR2: LNHDA, SQIVND (reference sequence). V was cut by 1 base and J by 7 bases, with 14 bases left in between. The length of the CDR3 is 15 residues. The CDR3 sequence is CASSIGQAGGNEQFF. CDR3 in DNA: TGTGCCAGTAGTATAGGCCAGGCCGGGGGTAATGAGCAGTTCTTC.

The rearrangement uses TRBV19 and TRBJ2-6; 10 bases map to TRBD1. Germline loops: CDR1 LNHDA, CDR2 SQIVND (reference sequence). J was trimmed by 0 bases and V by 3 bases; bases with no gene match: 8. The CDR3 totals 19 residues. CDR3 DNA sequence: TGTGCCAGTAGTATGAGGGCGGGACAGGGGATCTCTGGGGCCAACGTCCTGACTTTC. It encodes CASSMRAGQGISGANVLTF.

This clone was seen many times. This chain links TRBV3-1 (or the pseudogene TRBV3-2) with TRBJ2-1; 8 bases align to TRBD2. Germline V gene data show CDR1 as LGHDT and CDR2 as YNNKEL (reference sequence). CDR3 length equals 16 residues. The V and J ends lost 7 bases and 0 bases, in that order; junction bases with no gene match: 8. The CDR3 region has the DNA TGTGCCAGCAACGACGGGGGGGCACGCTCCTACAATGAGCAGTTCTTC. Protein product: CASNDGGARSYNEQFF.

This clone came up a few times. The chain combines TRBV2 with TRBJ2-7; 7 bases agree with TRBD1. J was trimmed by 2 bases and V by 7 bases; bases with no gene match: 14. The CDR3 spans 16 residues. Germline CDR1 and CDR2: SNHLY and FYNNEI. The CDR3 DNA sequence: TGTGCCAGCATCCCTCAAAAGGGGGCTCCAACCTACGAGCAGTACTTC. This sequence encodes CASIPQKGAPTYEQYF.

The CDR3: CASSVKGSETQYF. DNA of the CDR3: TGTGCCAGCAGCGTCAAGGGGTCAGAGACCCAGTACTTC. The chain combines TRBV9 with TRBJ2-5; tentatively, D is TRBD1 (5 bases). Germline assignment: CDR1 SGDLS and CDR2 YYNGEE. V dropped 2 bases and J dropped 4 bases, with 9 bases sitting between them. This CDR3 has 13 amino acids.

The V gene is TRBV5-1, the J gene TRBJ2-5; weak D call: TRBD2 (6 bases). The germline CDR1 and CDR2 sequences are SGHRS and YFSETQ. V lost 7 bases and J 3 bases, leaving 19 bases between the germline ends. There are 15 residues in the CDR3. The CDR3 sequence is CASGPSGTPKETQYF. The CDR3 DNA is TGCGCCAGCGGCCCCTCCGGGACTCCCAAAGAGACCCAGTACTTC.

The chain combines TRBV5-1 with TRBJ2-5, with D perhaps matching TRBD2 (6 bases). This CDR3 region has 14 residues. Trimming removed 4 bases from V and 11 bases from J, with 21 bases in between. Germline-derived CDR1 and CDR2 are SGHRS and YFSETQ. CDR3: CASSPEGGHSRQYF. DNA of the CDR3: TGCGCCAGCAGCCCGGAGGGAGGACATAGCAGACAGTACTTC.

This clone was counted a single time. The V gene is TRBV10-3, the J gene TRBJ2-5, with a tentative D call TRBD1 (6 bases). Germline V gene sequence: CDR1 ENHRY, CDR2 SYGVKD. Trimming left V 1 base short and J 3 bases short, with 18 bases between. The CDR3 spans 17 residues. The CDR3 DNA follows: TGTGCCATCAGTGAGTTTGATCTGGGGGCAGGGAAAGAGACCCAGTACTTC. It specifies CAISEFDLGAGKETQYF.

The chain has TRBV6-4 and TRBJ2-7, with TRBD2 matching over 8 bases. The germline V gene encodes CDR1 MRHNA and CDR2 SNTAGT. With 8 bases clipped from V and 6 bases from J, the junction kept 12 bases outside the gene matches. The CDR3 runs to 14 residues. The CDR3 coding sequence is TGTGCCAGCCACCCCACTAGCGGTAGAGGCGAGCAGTACTTC. Residues: CASHPTSGRGEQYF.